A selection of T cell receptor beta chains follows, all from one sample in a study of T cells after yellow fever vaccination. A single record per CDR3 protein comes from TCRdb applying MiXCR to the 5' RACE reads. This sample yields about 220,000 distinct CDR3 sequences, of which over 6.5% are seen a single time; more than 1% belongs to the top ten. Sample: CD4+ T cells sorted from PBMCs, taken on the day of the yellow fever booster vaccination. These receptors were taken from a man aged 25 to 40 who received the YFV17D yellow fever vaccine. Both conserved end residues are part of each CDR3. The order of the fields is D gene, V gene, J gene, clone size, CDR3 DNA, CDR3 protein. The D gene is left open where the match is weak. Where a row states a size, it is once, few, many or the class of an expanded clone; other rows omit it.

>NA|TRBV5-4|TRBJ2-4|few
TGTGCCAGCAGCTTAGGGCTTGGTCCCGGGACTTGGAAGTACTTC
CASSLGLGPGTWKYF
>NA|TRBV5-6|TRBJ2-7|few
TGTGCCAGCAGCTTGTCGGGTACAGAGCAGTACTTC
CASSLSGTEQYF
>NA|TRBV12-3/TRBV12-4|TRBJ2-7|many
TGTGCCAGCAGTTTTCAGGGAGTCTACGAGCAGTACTTC
CASSFQGVYEQYF
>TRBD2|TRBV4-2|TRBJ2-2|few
TGTGCCAGCAGCGCGCCCGGGACTAGCGGGAGGATATTAGCCGGGGAGCTGTTTTTT
CASSAPGTSGRILAGELFF
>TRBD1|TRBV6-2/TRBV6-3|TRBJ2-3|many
TGTGCCAGCAGGGCGACAGGGGGTACCACAGATACGCAGTATTTT
CASRATGGTTDTQYF
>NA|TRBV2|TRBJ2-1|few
TGTGCCAGCAACGGTCTTCTGGAGCTTAATGAGCAGTTCTTC
CASNGLLELNEQFF
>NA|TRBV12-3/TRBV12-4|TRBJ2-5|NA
TGTGCCAGCAGTTTTGAGGAGGCAGAGACCCAGTACTTC
CASSFEEAETQYF
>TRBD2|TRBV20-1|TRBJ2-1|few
TGCAGTGCTAGAGATATTCTAGCGGAGCCGTATGAGCAGTTCTTC
CSARDILAEPYEQFF
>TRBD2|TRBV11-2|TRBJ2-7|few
TGTGCCAGCAGCTTAGGGGGCCCCCCCGCGGGAGGGCGATACGAGCAGTACTTC
CASSLGGPPAGGRYEQYF
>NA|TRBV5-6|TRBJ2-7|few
TGTGCCAGCGGGTTTCGTGGACTCTACGAGCAGTACTTC
CASGFRGLYEQYF
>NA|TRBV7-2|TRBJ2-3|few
TGTGCCAGCAGGAAAGCACAGGACATACCCACAGATACGCAGTATTTT
CASRKAQDIPTDTQYF
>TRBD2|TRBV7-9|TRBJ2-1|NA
TGTGCCAGCAGCTTAAACCCGGGACTAGCGGGAAGCAATGAGCAGTTCTTC
CASSLNPGLAGSNEQFF
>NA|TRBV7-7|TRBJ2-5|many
TGTGCCAGCAGCTTGGGTGTTGGGGAGACCCAGTACTTC
CASSLGVGETQYF
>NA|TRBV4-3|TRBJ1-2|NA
TGCGCCAGCAGCCAAGATCATGGTGTGGCGCGGATTAACTATGGCTACACCTTC
CASSQDHGVARINYGYTF
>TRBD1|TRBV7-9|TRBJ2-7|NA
TGTGCCAGCAGCTCGGGACAGGGTCCGGTCTCCTACGAGCAGTACTTC
CASSSGQGPVSYEQYF
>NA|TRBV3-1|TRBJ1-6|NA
TGTGCCAGCAGTCCGGGACGGGTGAATTCACCCCTCCACTTT
CASSPGRVNSPLHF
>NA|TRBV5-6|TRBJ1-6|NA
TGTGCCAGCAGCTTGAACGGGGGTAATTCACCCCTCCACTTT
CASSLNGGNSPLHF
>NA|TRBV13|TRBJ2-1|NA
TGTGCCAGCAGCACCAAGAGAAACTACAATGAGCAGTTCTTC
CASSTKRNYNEQFF
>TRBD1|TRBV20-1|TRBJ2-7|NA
TGCAGTGCTCGCTCACACAGGGGATACGAGCAGTACTTC
CSARSHRGYEQYF
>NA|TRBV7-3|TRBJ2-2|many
TGTGCCAGCAGCTTCTCTAGTACCGGGGAGCTGTTTTTT
CASSFSSTGELFF
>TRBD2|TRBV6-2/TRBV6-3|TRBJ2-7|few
TGTGCCAGCAGTCCTAGCGGGAGATCCTACGAGCAGTACTTC
CASSPSGRSYEQYF
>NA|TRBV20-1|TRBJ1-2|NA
TGCAGTGCTAGAGATTGGACTTCTAACTATGGCTACACCTTC
CSARDWTSNYGYTF
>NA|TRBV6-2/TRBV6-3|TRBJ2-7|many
TGTGCCAGCAGTCAAAGACGGGAGTCCTACGAGCAGTACTTC
CASSQRRESYEQYF
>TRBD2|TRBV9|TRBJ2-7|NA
TGTGCCAGCAGCGTAGGGCGGGGGGAGTACGAGCAGTACTTC
CASSVGRGEYEQYF
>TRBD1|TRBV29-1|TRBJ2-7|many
TGCAGCGTGTACGCGACAGGGGGCTTCGGCGAGCAGTACTTC
CSVYATGGFGEQYF
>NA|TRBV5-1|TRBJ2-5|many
TGCGCCAGCAGCTTGGAGACGCGCTACCAAGAGACCCAGTACTTC
CASSLETRYQETQYF
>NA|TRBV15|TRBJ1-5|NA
TGTGCCACCAGCAGAGATAGGGGAGGTGGACAGCAGCCCCAGCATTTT
CATSRDRGGGQQPQHF
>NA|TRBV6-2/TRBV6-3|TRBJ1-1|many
TGTGCCAGCAGTCTCGTCCAGGGGATTGCGAACACTGAAGCTTTCTTT
CASSLVQGIANTEAFF
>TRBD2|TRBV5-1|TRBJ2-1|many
TGCGCCAGCAGCGTAGCGGGGTACGTACTCGATGAGCAGTTCTTC
CASSVAGYVLDEQFF
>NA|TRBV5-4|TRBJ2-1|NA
TGTGCCAGCAGCTCTTATTTGACTAGAAGTCTTGAGCAGTTCTTC
CASSSYLTRSLEQFF
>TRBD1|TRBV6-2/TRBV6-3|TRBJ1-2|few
TGTGCCAGCAGTTGGGGACAGGGGGCGAATTATGGCTACACCTTC
CASSWGQGANYGYTF